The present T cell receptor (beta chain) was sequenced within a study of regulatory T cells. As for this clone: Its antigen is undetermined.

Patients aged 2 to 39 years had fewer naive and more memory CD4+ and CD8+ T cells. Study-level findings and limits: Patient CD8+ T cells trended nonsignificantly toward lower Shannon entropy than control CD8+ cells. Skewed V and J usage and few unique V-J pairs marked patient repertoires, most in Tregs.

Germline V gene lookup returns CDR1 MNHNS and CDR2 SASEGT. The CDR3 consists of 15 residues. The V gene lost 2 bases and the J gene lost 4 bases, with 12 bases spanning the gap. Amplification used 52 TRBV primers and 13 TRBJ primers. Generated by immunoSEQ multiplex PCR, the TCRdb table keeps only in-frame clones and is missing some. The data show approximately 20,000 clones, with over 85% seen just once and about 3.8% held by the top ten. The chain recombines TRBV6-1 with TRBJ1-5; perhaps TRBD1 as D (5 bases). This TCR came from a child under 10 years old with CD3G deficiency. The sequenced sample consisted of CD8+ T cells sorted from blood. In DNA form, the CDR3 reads TGTGCCAGCAGTGAAAATAGGGGAGCGAATCAGCCCCAGCATTTT. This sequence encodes CASSENRGANQPQHF.